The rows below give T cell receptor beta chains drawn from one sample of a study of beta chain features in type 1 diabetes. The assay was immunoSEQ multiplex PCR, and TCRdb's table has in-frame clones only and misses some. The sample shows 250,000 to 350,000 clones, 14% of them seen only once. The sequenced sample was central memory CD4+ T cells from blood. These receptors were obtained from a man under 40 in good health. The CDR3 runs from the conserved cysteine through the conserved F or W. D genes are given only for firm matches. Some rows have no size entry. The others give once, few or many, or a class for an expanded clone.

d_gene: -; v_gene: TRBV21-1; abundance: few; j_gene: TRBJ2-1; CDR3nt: TGTGCCAGCAGGGGGGCCTCCTTCTACAATGAGCAGTTCTTC; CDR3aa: CASRGASFYNEQFF
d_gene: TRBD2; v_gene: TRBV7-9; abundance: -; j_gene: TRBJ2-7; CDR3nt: TGTGCCAGCAGCTCAAGGGCTAGCGGGGGGGCGTCTCCCTACGAGCAGTACTTC; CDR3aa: CASSSRASGGASPYEQYF
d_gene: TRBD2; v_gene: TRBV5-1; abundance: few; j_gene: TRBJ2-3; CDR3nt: TGCGCCAGCAGCCCGGGACTAGCGGGGGGAACAGATACGCAGTATTTT; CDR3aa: CASSPGLAGGTDTQYF
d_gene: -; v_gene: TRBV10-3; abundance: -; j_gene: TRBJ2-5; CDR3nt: TGTGCCATCAGTGAAAGGAATTCGGCAGAGACCCAGTACTTC; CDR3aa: CAISERNSAETQYF
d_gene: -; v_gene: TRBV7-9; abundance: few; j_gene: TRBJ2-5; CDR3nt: TGTGCCAGCAAACTTGGATTGGCGGAAGAGACCCAGTACTTC; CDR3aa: CASKLGLAEETQYF
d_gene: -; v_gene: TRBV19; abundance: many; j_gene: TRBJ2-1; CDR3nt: TGTGCCAGTAGTATCGATAGCTCCTACAATGAGCAGTTCTTC; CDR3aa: CASSIDSSYNEQFF
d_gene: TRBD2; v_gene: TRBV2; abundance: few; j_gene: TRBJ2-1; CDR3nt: TGTGCCAGCAGTGAAGCGGGTTTCGGACTAGCGGGAGCAGGGGAGCAGTTCTTC; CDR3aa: CASSEAGFGLAGAGEQFF
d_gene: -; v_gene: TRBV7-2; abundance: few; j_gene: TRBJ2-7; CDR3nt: TGTGCCAGCAGCTTAGACTGGTCAGGCCCTCACCAAGAGCAGTACTTC; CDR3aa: CASSLDWSGPHQEQYF
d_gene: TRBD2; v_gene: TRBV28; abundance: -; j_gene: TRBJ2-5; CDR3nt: TGTGCCAGCAGGCGGGGGGTTGGCCAAGAGACCCAGTACTTC; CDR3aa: CASRRGVGQETQYF
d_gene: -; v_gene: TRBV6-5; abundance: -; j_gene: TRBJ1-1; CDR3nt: TGTGCCAGCAGGATTGAACTGAACACTGAAGCTTTCTTT; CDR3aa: CASRIELNTEAFF
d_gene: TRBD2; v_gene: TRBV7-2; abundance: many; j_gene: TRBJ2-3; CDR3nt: TGTGCCAGCAGCCCTTTTGGGACTAGCGGGAGTGGAGATACGCAGTATTTT; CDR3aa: CASSPFGTSGSGDTQYF
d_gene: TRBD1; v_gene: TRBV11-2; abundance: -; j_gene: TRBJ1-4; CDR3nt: TGCGCCAGCAGCCCCTTCGGACAGGGGATAGAAAAACTGTTTTTT; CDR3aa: CASSPFGQGIEKLFF
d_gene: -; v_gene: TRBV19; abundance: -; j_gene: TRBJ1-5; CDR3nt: TGTGCCAGTAGCCTTTCCGGTGGGGGGGTGGGCCAGCCCCAGCATTTT; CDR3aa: CASSLSGGGVGQPQHF
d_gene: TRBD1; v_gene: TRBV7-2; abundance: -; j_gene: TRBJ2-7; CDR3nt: TGTGCCAGCAGCTTAGCCGCCGGACAGGGAGGCACTTATTACGAGCAGTACTTC; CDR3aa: CASSLAAGQGGTYYEQYF
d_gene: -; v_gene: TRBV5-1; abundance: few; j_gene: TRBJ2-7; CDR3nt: TGCGCCAGCAGCTTGGCCAGGGGGGGTCTCTACGAGCAGTACTTC; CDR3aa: CASSLARGGLYEQYF
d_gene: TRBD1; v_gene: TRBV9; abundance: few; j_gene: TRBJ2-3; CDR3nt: TGTGCCAGCAGCGTTCTGGGACAGGGTTCAGATACGCAGTATTTT; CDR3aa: CASSVLGQGSDTQYF
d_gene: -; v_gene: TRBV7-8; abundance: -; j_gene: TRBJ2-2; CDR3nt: TGTGCCAGCAGCTTTCAGCGGTACACCGGGGAGCTGTTTTTT; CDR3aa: CASSFQRYTGELFF
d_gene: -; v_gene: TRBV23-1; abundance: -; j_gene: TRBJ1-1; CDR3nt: TGCGCCAGCAGTCAACTGAACAGGAGATCTTCAGGGGAAGCTTTCTTT; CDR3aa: CASSQLNRRSSGEAFF
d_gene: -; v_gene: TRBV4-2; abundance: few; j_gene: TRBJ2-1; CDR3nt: TGTGCCAGCAGCCAACCGGGAGATACCTACAATGAGCAGTTCTTC; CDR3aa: CASSQPGDTYNEQFF
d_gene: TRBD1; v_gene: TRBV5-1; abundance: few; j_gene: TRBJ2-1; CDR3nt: TGCGCCAGCAGCTTGGTAGGACAGGGGTATGATGAGCAGTTCTTC; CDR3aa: CASSLVGQGYDEQFF
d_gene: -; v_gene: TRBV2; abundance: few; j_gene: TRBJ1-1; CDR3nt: TGTGCCAGCAAGTACTCCACTGAAGCTTTCTTT; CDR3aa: CASKYSTEAFF
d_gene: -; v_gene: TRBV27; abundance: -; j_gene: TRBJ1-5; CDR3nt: TGTGCCAGCAGTCCCTACACTTATAGCAATCAGCCCCAGCATTTT; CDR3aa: CASSPYTYSNQPQHF
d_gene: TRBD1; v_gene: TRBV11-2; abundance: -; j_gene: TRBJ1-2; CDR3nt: TGTGCCAGCAGCCCCAAACTACGGACAGGTGGCTACACCTTC; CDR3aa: CASSPKLRTGGYTF
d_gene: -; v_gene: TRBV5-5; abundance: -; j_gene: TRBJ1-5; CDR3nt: TGTGCCAGCAGCTTGGACGGACAGCCTGATCAGCCCCAGCATTTT; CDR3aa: CASSLDGQPDQPQHF
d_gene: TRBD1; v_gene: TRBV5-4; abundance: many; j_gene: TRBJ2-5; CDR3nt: TGTGCCAGCGGACAAGACAGGGGGGAGACCCAGTACTTC; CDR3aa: CASGQDRGETQYF
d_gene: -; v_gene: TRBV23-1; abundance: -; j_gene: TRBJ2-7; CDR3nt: TGCGCCAGCGGAAGAAGACCCCTGATTGAGCAGTACTTC; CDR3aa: CASGRRPLIEQYF
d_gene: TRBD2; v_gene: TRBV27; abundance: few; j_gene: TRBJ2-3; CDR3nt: TGTGCCAGCCAGCCTAGCGGGAGGGCCTTTAATGGAGATACGCAGTATTTT; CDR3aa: CASQPSGRAFNGDTQYF
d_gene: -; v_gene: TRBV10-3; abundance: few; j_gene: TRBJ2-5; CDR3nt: TGTGCCATCGGGGAGAGAGGGGAGACCCAGTACTTC; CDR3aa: CAIGERGETQYF
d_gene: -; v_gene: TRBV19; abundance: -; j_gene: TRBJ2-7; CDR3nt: TGTGCCAGTAGTAGCCGGGACATACTCAACGAGCAGTACTTC; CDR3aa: CASSSRDILNEQYF
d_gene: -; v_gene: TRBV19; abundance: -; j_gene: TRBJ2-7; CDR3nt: TGTGCCAGTAGCCGGTCGCCTGGGGGCCAAACCTACGAGCAGTACTTC; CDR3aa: CASSRSPGGQTYEQYF
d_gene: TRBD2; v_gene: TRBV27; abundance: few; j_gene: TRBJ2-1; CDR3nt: TGTGCCAGCAGTTTTACTAGCGGGAGGCCAAATGAGCAGTTCTTC; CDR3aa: CASSFTSGRPNEQFF
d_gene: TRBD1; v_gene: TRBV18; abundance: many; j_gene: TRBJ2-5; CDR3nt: TGTGCCAGCTTTCCGGGACAGGGGGCGTCGGAGACCCAGTACTTC; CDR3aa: CASFPGQGASETQYF
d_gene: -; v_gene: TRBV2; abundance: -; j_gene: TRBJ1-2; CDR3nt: TGTGCCAGCAGTGAGCCCACCTCGGTAGGCCCTAACTATGGCTACACCTTC; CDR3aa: CASSEPTSVGPNYGYTF